These 13 T cell receptor beta chains were all obtained from the same sample, sequenced in a study of CD8+CD57+ T cells in acquired aplastic anemia. Patients chosen for sequencing had shown CD8+CD57+ cell expansion by flow cytometry. The study profiled TCR beta VDJ and CDR3 using genomic DNA as template. TCRdb passed the reads through MiXCR, listing each CDR3 protein once. The table has fewer than 300,000 distinct CDR3 sequences, 82% seen once. Source material: sorted CD4+, CD8+, or CD8+CD57+ T cells (not recorded which) from PBMCs. Receptor source: a human donor with aplastic anemia.

Turning to this clonotype: The junction departs from the called germline gene at one end, perhaps through a read error. The V and J genes are TRBV11-3 and TRBJ2-5; D call uncertain. Germline CDR1 and CDR2: SGHNT and YENEEA. The CDR3 runs to 12 residues. The chain's CDR3 is CASNLALKTQYF. CDR3 sequence (DNA): TGTGCCAGCAACTTAGCTCTGAAGACCCAGTACTTC.

This clonotype appeared a few times. This chain uses TRBV20-1 with TRBJ2-7, with D perhaps given as TRBD1 or TRBD2 (6 bases each). V was pared by 6 bases and J by 1 base, with 13 bases between. CDR3 length equals 13 residues. Germline lookup yields CDR1 DFQATT and CDR2 SNEGSKA (reference sequence). CDR3 nucleotide sequence: TGCAGTGCGGTCGGAGGGGGATCCTACGAGCAGTACTTC. This encodes CSAVGGGSYEQYF.

This chain links TRBV5-6 with TRBJ2-3; possible D gene TRBD2, 6 bases. Trimming stripped 0 bases from V and 10 bases from J, with 15 bases between. The CDR3 has 14 residues. Germline-derived CDR1 and CDR2 are SGHDT and YYEEEE. This CDR3 is CASSLAGGPDSQYF. The CDR3 DNA reads TGTGCCAGCAGCTTGGCCGGGGGTCCCGATTCGCAGTATTTT.

V and J are TRBV5-1 and TRBJ1-4, with no clear D. Trimming took 0 bases from V and 5 from J, leaving 11 bases between them. The CDR3 totals 15 residues. Per the germline V gene, CDR1 is SGHRS and CDR2 is YFSETQ. The CDR3 loop reads CASSLGGGKNEKLFF. Here the CDR3 DNA reads TGCGCCAGCAGCTTGGGGGGAGGGAAAAATGAAAAACTGTTTTTT.

A remark on this clonotype: One end of the junction does not line up with germline, which may come from a read error. The genes are TRBV7-9 and TRBJ2-3, with 7 bases aligning to TRBD2. Germline CDR1 reads SEHNR; CDR2 reads FQNEAQ (reference sequence). This CDR3 contains 12 residues. The CDR3 protein is CASSVGRDAHVF. CDR3 bases: TGTGCCAGCAGCGTGGGGAGGGATGCGCACGTATTT.

Of note for this clonotype: The junction shows a germline mismatch at one end, possibly a read error. This chain links TRBV7-3 with TRBJ1-2; the match to TRBD1 covers 10 bases. Germline CDR1 reads SGHTA; CDR2 reads FQGTGA. This CDR3 is 16 amino acids long. This chain's CDR3 is CAGSLRDRGWDYGYTF. CDR3 in DNA: TGTGCCGGCAGCTTACGGGACAGGGGCTGGGACTATGGCTACACCTTC.

V usage is TRBV2 and J usage is TRBJ2-3; 12 bases align to TRBD1. The CDR3 contains 15 residues. Germline V gene lookup returns CDR1 SNHLY and CDR2 FYNNEI. Trimming removed 8 bases from V and 4 bases from J; junction bases left unmatched: 7. In nucleotides, the CDR3 is TGTGCCAGCGGTTGGGACAGGGGGCAACCAGATACGCAGTATTTT. This sequence encodes CASGWDRGQPDTQYF.

J is TRBJ1-1 and V is TRBV9; TRBD1 might be the D (5 bases). This CDR3 has 15 residues. The V and J ends lost 4 bases and 13 bases respectively, with 26 bases between them. The germline V gene encodes CDR1 SGDLS and CDR2 YYNGEE. The CDR3 loop reads CASSSWSSGANVHFF. The CDR3 DNA is TGTGCCAGCAGCTCCTGGAGCTCTGGGGCCAACGTCCATTTCTTT.

The chain joins TRBV20-1 to TRBJ1-1; D gene unclear. The CDR3 spans 13 residues. The ends were cut back, 6 bases at V and 9 bases at J, with 20 bases in the middle. The germline V gene encodes CDR1 DFQATT and CDR2 SNEGSKA (reference sequence). CDR3 in amino acids: CSASSCRRNKAFF. Written as DNA, the CDR3 is TGCAGTGCCAGTAGTTGTAGACGCAATAAAGCTTTCTTT.

Regarding this clonotype: Mismatch with germline at one junction end may stem from a read error. CDR3 in amino acids: CATSRGSREGTQYF. CDR3 coding DNA: TGTGCCACCAGCAGGGGCTCCAGGGAAGGGACCCAGTACTTC. This rearrangement joins TRBV7-3 to TRBJ2-5; TRBD1 might be the D (6 bases). The CDR3 covers 14 residues. CDR1 SGHTA and CDR2 FQGTGA come from the germline V gene. Looking up the rest from reference TRBV7-3 and TRBJ2-5 gives the full variable domain: GAGVSQTPSNKVTEKGKYVELRCDPISGHTALYWYRQSLGQGPEFLIYFQGTGAADDSGLPNDRFFAVRPEGSVSTLKIQRTERGDSAVYLCATSRGSREGTQYFGPGTRLLVL.

The V and J genes are TRBV12-3 or TRBV12-4 and TRBJ2-3; 15 positions match TRBD2. The CDR3 has 16 residues. V dropped 6 bases and J dropped 6; count of bases not matched to a gene: 7. The CDR3 DNA reads as TGTGCCAGCAGCTTTGGGACTAGCGGGGGGTCGGATACGCAGTATTTT. Its protein product is CASSFGTSGGSDTQYF.

This clonotype was observed a handful of times. No conserved phenylalanine or tryptophan is present at the end of the CDR3, so a read error is the likely explanation. The DNA is omitted, as the CDR3 cannot be located on it reliably, and the CDR3 follows TCRdb's listing. This CDR3 is CASSIASGTYNEEFFV. The V and J genes are TRBV19 and TRBJ2-1; the table's D call of TRBD2 was not tested on the DNA. Germline loops: CDR1 LNHDA, CDR2 SQIVND (reference sequence). The CDR3 comprises 16 residues, both ends counted.

Details on this clonotype: Germline is not matched at one junction end, which may reflect a read error. The chain is built from TRBV7-8 and TRBJ2-3, with 7 bases that match TRBD1. This CDR3 has 13 residues. Per the germline V gene, CDR1 is SGHVS and CDR2 is FQNEAQ. The CDR3 region has the DNA TGTGCCAGCGGGGTAGGGGGCAGAGACGCGCCGCATTTT. Protein product: CASGVGGRDAPHF. The complete variable domain, with remaining parts taken from reference TRBV7-8 and TRBJ2-3, reads GAGVSQSPRYKVAKRGQDVALRCDPISGHVSLFWYQQALGQGPEFLTYFQNEAQLDKSGLPSDRFFAERPEGSVSTLKIQRTQQEDSAVYLCASGVGGRDAPHFGPGTRLTVL.